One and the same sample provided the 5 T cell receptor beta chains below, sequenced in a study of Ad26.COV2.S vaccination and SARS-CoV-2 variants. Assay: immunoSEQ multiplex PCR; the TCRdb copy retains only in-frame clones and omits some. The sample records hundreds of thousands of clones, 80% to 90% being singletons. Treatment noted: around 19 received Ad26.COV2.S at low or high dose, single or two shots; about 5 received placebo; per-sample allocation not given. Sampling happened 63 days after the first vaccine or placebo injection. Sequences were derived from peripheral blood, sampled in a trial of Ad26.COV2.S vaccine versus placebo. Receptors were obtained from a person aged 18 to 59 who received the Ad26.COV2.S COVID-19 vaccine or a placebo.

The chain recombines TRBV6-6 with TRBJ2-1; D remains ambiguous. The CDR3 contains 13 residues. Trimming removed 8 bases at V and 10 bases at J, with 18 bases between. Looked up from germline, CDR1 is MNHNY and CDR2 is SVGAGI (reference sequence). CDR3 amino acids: CASCRDLPSEQFF. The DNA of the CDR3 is TGTGCCAGCTGCCGCGATTTACCAAGCGAGCAGTTCTTC.

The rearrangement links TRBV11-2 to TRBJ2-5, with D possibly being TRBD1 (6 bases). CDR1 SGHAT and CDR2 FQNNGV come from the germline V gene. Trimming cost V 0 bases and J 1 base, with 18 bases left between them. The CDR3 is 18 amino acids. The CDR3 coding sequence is TGTGCCAGCAGCTTAGATCATTGGACAGACAGGCTCCAAGAGACCCAGTACTTC. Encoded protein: CASSLDHWTDRLQETQYF. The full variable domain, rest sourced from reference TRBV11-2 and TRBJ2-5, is EAGVAQSPRYKIIEKRQSVAFWCNPISGHATLYWYQQILGQGPKLLIQFQNNGVVDDSQLPKDRFSAERLKGVDSTLKIQPAKLEDSAVYLCASSLDHWTDRLQETQYFGPGTRLLVL.

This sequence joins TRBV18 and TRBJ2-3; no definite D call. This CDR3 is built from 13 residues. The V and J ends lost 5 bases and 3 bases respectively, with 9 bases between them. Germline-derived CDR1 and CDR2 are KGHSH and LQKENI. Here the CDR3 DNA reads TGTGCCAGCTCAACAACACAGACAGATACGCAGTATTTT. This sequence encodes CASSTTQTDTQYF.

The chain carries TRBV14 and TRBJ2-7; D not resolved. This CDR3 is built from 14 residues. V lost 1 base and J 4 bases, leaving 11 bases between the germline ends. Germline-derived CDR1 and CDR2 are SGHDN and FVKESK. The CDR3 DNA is TGTGCCAGCAGCCAAGTTGTGGGAAGGTACGAGCAGTACTTC. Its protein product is CASSQVVGRYEQYF.

The CDR3, as DNA: TGTGCCAGCAGCTCCCAGGGGGTCCTATCCTACGAGCAGTACTTC. Its protein is CASSSQGVLSYEQYF. The chain joins TRBV5-4 to TRBJ2-7; 7 nucleotides match TRBD1. Germline CDR1 and CDR2: SGHNT and YYREEE (reference sequence). This CDR3 is 15 amino acids long. With 3 bases clipped from V and 1 base from J, the junction kept 7 bases outside the gene matches.